This TCR beta chain was observed in a study of blood T cells in healthy people across ages. Overall study findings and caveats: Naive T cell percentage by flow cytometry tracked strongly with beta diversity. Fewer expanded clones and more diversity marked long-lived versus aged donors. PBMCs were not sorted, which prevented a conclusive comparison of naive versus antigen-experienced cells.

In regard to this clonotype: Its antigen is not known.

Together with a sample-barcoded 5' primer, a J-beta primer mix was included in a second PCR lasting about 7 to 12 cycles. A template-switch adaptor with 12 random nucleotides tagged each cDNA molecule. From the 5' RACE reads, TCRdb called clonotypes with MiXCR, one entry per CDR3 protein. The table has 700,000 to 900,000 distinct CDR3 sequences, about 53% seen once. The CDR3 is made up of 12 amino acids. CDR1 SNHLY and CDR2 FYNNEI come from the germline V gene. V shed 7 bases and J shed 9 bases, with 13 bases lying between them. The origin of this receptor is an older man in good health. This rearrangement joins TRBV2 to TRBJ2-1, with no clear D. Input material: blood. CDR3 bases: TGTGCCAGCAAACCCGACTTGATTGAGCAGTTCTTC. Translating it yields CASKPDLIEQFF.